The 22 T cell receptor beta chains given below trace back to one sample, sequenced in a study of blood T cell repertoires in COVID-19. Repertoires were generated with immunoSEQ multiplex PCR, while TCRdb's copy carries only in-frame clones and drops some. The profile shows about 240,000 clones, over 75% of them singletons. Specimen: peripheral blood. The receptors derive from a man aged 25-40 years who had recovered from COVID-19.

This clone is a singleton in its sample. The genes are TRBV28 and TRBJ2-2, with D possibly matching TRBD1 (6 bases). V shed 6 bases and J shed 1 base, with 9 bases lying between them. Germline V gene lookup returns CDR1 MDHEN and CDR2 SYDVKM. The CDR3 runs 14 residues. The CDR3 region has the DNA TGTGCCAGCAGAGTAGGGGGGAACACCGGGGAGCTGTTTTTT. Its translation is CASRVGGNTGELFF.

The chain uses TRBV9 and TRBJ2-1; the match to TRBD2 covers 11 bases. V lost 1 base to trimming and J lost 3 bases; unmatched junction nucleotides: 3. The CDR3 sequence is 16 residues long. CDR1 and CDR2 (germline): SGDLS, YYNGEE. For the CDR3, the DNA is TGTGCCAGCAGCGTACTAGCGGGGGGAAACTACAATGAGCAGTTCTTC. It encodes CASSVLAGGNYNEQFF.

V gene TRBV6-5 combines with J gene TRBJ2-3; a weak D match, TRBD1 (6 bases). Per the germline V gene, CDR1 is MNHEY and CDR2 is SVGAGI. The germline V and J ends were trimmed by 6 bases and 3 bases, with 13 bases remaining between them. CDR3 size: 14 residues. CDR3 sequence reads: CASRETGGTDTQYF. For the CDR3, the DNA is TGTGCCAGCAGGGAGACAGGTGGTACAGATACGCAGTATTTT.

The gene calls are TRBV6-1 and TRBJ1-3; TRBD1 might be the D (5 bases). CDR3 length: 15 residues. Germline CDR1 and CDR2: MNHNS and SASEGT. V lost 0 bases and J 4 bases, leaving 10 bases between the germline ends. Written as DNA, the CDR3 is TGTGCCAGCAGTGAAGCTCGAACAGGAGGAAACACCATATATTTT. It yields the protein CASSEARTGGNTIYF.

The rearrangement links TRBV5-1 to TRBJ2-4; 10 nucleotides match TRBD2. Germline V gene sequence: CDR1 SGHRS, CDR2 YFSETQ. The CDR3 is 14 residues long. After removal of 4 bases from V and 7 bases from J, the junction contained 5 bases not matched to a gene. The CDR3 sequence: CASSLGTSANIQYF. The CDR3 DNA follows: TGCGCCAGCAGCCTTGGGACTAGCGCGAACATTCAGTACTTC.

The CDR3 region is CASSLGHPRTYEQYV. CDR3 DNA: TGTGCCAGCAGTTTGGGACACCCTCGGACCTACGAGCAGTACGTC. J is TRBJ2-7 and V is TRBV27, with D possibly TRBD1 on 6 matching bases. Per germline, CDR1 MNHEY and CDR2 SMNVEV (reference sequence). The ends were cut back, 3 bases at V and 2 bases at J, with 14 bases in the middle. This CDR3 has 15 amino acids.

This clone was counted a few times. The chain links TRBV4-2 to TRBJ2-3; TRBD1 matches 7 bases. Germline V gives CDR1 LGHNA, CDR2 YNFKEQ. After removal of 5 bases from V and 1 base from J, the junction contained 3 bases not matched to a gene. The CDR3 extends over 14 amino acids. CDR3 loop: CASSAGQGTDTQYF. Written as DNA, the CDR3 is TGTGCCAGCAGCGCCGGACAGGGCACAGATACGCAGTATTTT.

This clone has just one count. The J gene is TRBJ1-1, the V gene TRBV7-9; D not resolved. CDR1 is SEHNR, CDR2 FQNEAQ, per germline (reference sequence). Trimming shortened V by 4 bases and J by 8 bases, and 8 bases separated the two germline ends. The CDR3 is made up of 11 amino acids. The CDR3 spells CASSYPGEAFF. The CDR3 region has the DNA TGTGCCAGCAGCTACCCCGGGGAAGCTTTCTTT.

The chain links TRBV14 to TRBJ1-6; 10 positions match TRBD1. The V gene end was trimmed by 6 bases and the J gene end by 8 bases; junction bases not matched to a gene: 7. Per the germline V gene, CDR1 is SGHDN and CDR2 is FVKESK. This CDR3 is built from 15 residues. As DNA, the CDR3 is TGTGCCAGCAGTCGTGGGGGACAGGGGTATTCACCCCTCCACTTT. The encoded protein is CASSRGGQGYSPLHF.

The chain has TRBV5-5 and TRBJ1-1; D perhaps matches TRBD1 (6 bases). Trimming took 4 bases from V and 1 from J, leaving 14 bases between them. Germline-derived CDR1 and CDR2 are SGHKS and YYEKEE (reference sequence). CDR3 length: 15 residues. The CDR3 loop is CASSQRGGQNTEAFF. The CDR3 region has the DNA TGTGCCAGCAGCCAAAGGGGGGGTCAGAACACTGAAGCTTTCTTT.

The chain is built from TRBV27 and TRBJ1-2; D call uncertain. The CDR3 extends over 17 amino acids. V was cut by 4 bases and J by 0 bases, with 18 bases left in between. The germline V gene encodes CDR1 MNHEY and CDR2 SMNVEV (reference sequence). The CDR3 here is CASSCPSHLIANYGYTF. Written as DNA, the CDR3 is TGTGCCAGCAGTTGCCCCTCCCACCTGATAGCTAACTATGGCTACACCTTC.

This clone was counted a single time. This chain links TRBV9 with TRBJ1-1, with D possibly matching TRBD1 (6 bases). V was cut by 4 bases and J by 4 bases, with 11 bases left in between. Germline V gives CDR1 SGDLS, CDR2 YYNGEE. CDR3 length: 13 amino acids. The CDR3 bases are TGTGCCAGCAGCCCCCCCAGGGGCACTGAAGCTTTCTTT. Amino acid sequence: CASSPPRGTEAFF.

The J gene is TRBJ1-3, the V gene TRBV7-6, with a tentative D call TRBD1 (6 bases). Looked up from germline, CDR1 is SGHVS and CDR2 is FNYEAQ. The V end was cut by 2 bases, the J end by 6 bases, with 14 bases between. This CDR3 comprises 15 residues. CDR3 sequence (DNA): TGTGCCAGCAGCTTAACCATCCAGGGGTCAAACACCATATATTTT. Translated, it gives CASSLTIQGSNTIYF.

V gene TRBV5-1 combines with J gene TRBJ1-5; D remains ambiguous. Germline V gene sequence: CDR1 SGHRS, CDR2 YFSETQ. Trimming removed 4 bases from V and 2 bases from J, with 7 bases in between. The CDR3 runs to 13 residues. CDR3 DNA: TGCGCCAGCAGCACAGATGGCAATCAGCCCCAGCATTTT. As protein: CASSTDGNQPQHF.

V gene TRBV7-9 combines with J gene TRBJ2-7; 9 bases are shared with TRBD1. Germline CDR1 reads SEHNR; CDR2 reads FQNEAQ (reference sequence). V dropped 0 bases and J dropped 0; count of bases not matched to a gene: 6. This CDR3 is 17 amino acids long. As DNA, the CDR3 is TGTGCCAGCAGCTTAGCGCGGGGACAGGGATTCTCCTACGAGCAGTACTTC. This codes for CASSLARGQGFSYEQYF.

The chain combines TRBV7-9 with TRBJ2-5, with D perhaps matching TRBD1 (6 bases). Trimming took off 4 bases at V and 0 bases at J, with 18 bases between the two ends. This CDR3 region has 17 residues. Per germline, CDR1 SEHNR and CDR2 FQNEAQ (reference sequence). The CDR3 loop is CASSSYLTGSYQETQYF. The CDR3 DNA sequence: TGTGCCAGCAGCTCCTACCTGACAGGATCGTACCAAGAGACCCAGTACTTC.

The chain is built from TRBV15 and TRBJ1-2, with TRBD1 matching 9 bases. Per germline, CDR1 LNHNV and CDR2 YYDKDF (reference sequence). The ends lost 3 bases at V and 4 bases at J; junction bases unmatched: 9. The CDR3 is 16 amino acids. CDR3 nucleotide sequence: TGTGCCACCAGCAGGGGGGACAGGGTAGGTGGCTATGGCTACACCTTC. This translates into CATSRGDRVGGYGYTF.

This clone was observed a single time. This sample includes further DNA sequences coding for the same CDR3. The CDR3 protein is CASSLRQGSSYEQYV. As DNA, the CDR3 is TGTGCCAGCAGCTTGAGACAGGGCAGCTCCTACGAGCAGTACGTC. This sequence joins TRBV5-6 and TRBJ2-7; the match to TRBD1 covers 7 bases. The CDR3 consists of 15 residues. CDR1 is SGHDT and CDR2 is YYEEEE in the germline V gene. The ends lost 1 base at V and 0 bases at J; junction bases unmatched: 4.

The rearrangement joins TRBV12-3 or TRBV12-4 to TRBJ1-4; D gene unclear. Deletions cut 5 bases from V and 4 bases from J, with 8 bases between. The CDR3 totals 13 residues. The CDR3, as DNA: TGTGCCAGCAGTCTCCGGGGTAATGAAAAACTGTTTTTT. This codes for CASSLRGNEKLFF.

This clone appeared once. The rearrangement joins TRBV5-1 to TRBJ1-6; TRBD1 agrees at 7 bases. CDR3 size: 16 residues. Germline lookup yields CDR1 SGHRS and CDR2 YFSETQ. V was pared by 4 bases and J by 4 bases, with 8 bases of the junction left unmatched. This CDR3 reads CASSPGQDLYNSPLHF. The CDR3 bases are TGCGCCAGCAGCCCCGGACAGGACCTGTATAATTCACCCCTCCACTTT.

This clone has ten or more counts. Within the sample, other DNA sequences also encode this same CDR3. This chain joins TRBV5-1 and TRBJ1-6; D ambiguous. The length of the CDR3 is 15 residues. V dropped 0 bases and J dropped 0 bases, with 4 bases sitting between them. Germline CDR1 SGHRS, CDR2 YFSETQ. As DNA, the CDR3 is TGCGCCAGCAGCTTGGGCAGCTCCTATAATTCACCCCTCCACTTT. It is translated as CASSLGSSYNSPLHF.

The chain joins TRBV6-6 to TRBJ1-4, with D unresolved. The CDR3 totals 12 residues. V gave up 6 bases and J gave up 8 bases, with 10 bases separating them. CDR1 and CDR2 from the germline V gene are MNHNY and SVGAGI (reference sequence). The CDR3 loop is CASSDTREKLFF. For the CDR3, the DNA is TGTGCCAGCAGCGACACAAGAGAAAAACTGTTTTTT.